These 3 T cell receptor beta chains came from one sample sequenced in a study of shared clonotypes between healthy human individuals. Naivety among CD8 cells was defined by CD45RO negativity and positive CCR7 selection, thereby excluding terminally differentiated effector memory CD45RA+ cells. The data were produced by immunoSEQ multiplex PCR, yet TCRdb's version contains in-frame clones alone and is incomplete. The repertoire consists of 2 million or so clones, with approximately 95% occurring once and the leading ten covering 1.1%. Input material: naive CD8+ T cells sorted from blood. These receptors all stem from a man between 18 and 29 years old in good health.

As for this clone: Germline is not matched at one junction end, which may reflect a read error. The chain uses TRBV18 and TRBJ2-7, with D perhaps TRBD2 (6 bases). Germline CDR1 and CDR2: KGHSH and LQKENI. The CDR3 has 19 residues. CDR3 DNA: TGTGCCGGCTCACCACTTGGGACTCAAGGTTGGCTATCCGACTACGAGCAGTACTTC. This gives the protein CAGSPLGTQGWLSDYEQYF. The full variable domain, completed using reference TRBV18 and TRBJ2-7, is NAGVMQNPRHLVRRRGQEARLRCSPMKGHSHVYWYRQLPEEGLKFMVYLQKENIIDESGMPKERFSAEFPKEGPSILRIQQVVRGDSAAYFCAGSPLGTQGWLSDYEQYFGPGTRLTVT.

The J gene is TRBJ2-5, the V gene TRBV7-3; 11 bases map to TRBD1. The ends lost 4 bases at V and 4 bases at J; junction bases unmatched: 2. Per the germline V gene, CDR1 is SGHTA and CDR2 is FQGTGA. The CDR3 length is 14 residues. The CDR3 region is CASSSGTGGETQYF. Here the CDR3 DNA reads TGTGCCAGCAGCTCCGGGACAGGGGGAGAGACCCAGTACTTC.

The chain has TRBV6-6 and TRBJ1-1; D is undetermined. The CDR3 contains 12 residues. Per the germline V gene, CDR1 is MNHNY and CDR2 is SVGAGI (reference sequence). Deletions cut 5 bases from V and 7 bases from J, with 11 bases between. The CDR3 bases are TGTGCCAGCAGTCCCCGAGTGTATGAAGCTTTCTTT. Protein product: CASSPRVYEAFF.